The 26 T cell receptor beta chains reported below all come from one sample, sequenced in a study of blood T cell repertoires in COVID-19. Method: immunoSEQ multiplex PCR; TCRdb's copy keeps in-frame clones and lacks some. This table has about 160,000 clones, approximately 82% appearing once. The sample taken for sequencing was PBMCs or T cells enriched from blood (not recorded which). These receptor sequences come from a man aged 55 to 70 who had recovered from COVID-19.

V gene TRBV5-1 combines with J gene TRBJ1-2, with D perhaps matching TRBD1 (6 bases). Germline values: CDR1 SGHRS, CDR2 YFSETQ. V was shortened by 1 base and J by 7 bases, with 17 bases between the two germline ends. The CDR3 totals 15 residues. The CDR3 is CASSLTQAGVSGYTF. CDR3 in DNA: TGCGCCAGCAGCTTGACGCAGGCAGGGGTTAGTGGCTACACCTTC.

The chain employs TRBV28 and TRBJ1-5; possible D gene TRBD1, 6 bases. Trimming removed 2 bases at V and 2 bases at J, with 25 bases between. The CDR3 totals 20 residues. The V gene's germline CDR1 is MDHEN and CDR2 SYDVKM. The chain's CDR3 is CASSLIGGGPGLMGNQPQHF. The CDR3 bases are TGTGCCAGCAGTTTAATAGGGGGTGGGCCGGGATTGATGGGCAATCAGCCCCAGCATTTT.

This sequence joins TRBV7-2 and TRBJ2-2; 8 bases are shared with TRBD2. The germline V gene encodes CDR1 SGHTA and CDR2 FQGNSA. Trimming at V came to 1 base and at J to 6 bases, leaving 10 bases not matched to a gene. The CDR3 has 17 amino acids. The DNA of the CDR3 is TGTGCCAGCAGCTTAGGAGGCGGGAGGATTTCGCCCGGGGAGCTGTTTTTT. It specifies CASSLGGGRISPGELFF.

This clone is a singleton in its sample. The rearrangement uses TRBV3-1 (or the pseudogene TRBV3-2) and TRBJ1-4; D ambiguous. In germline, CDR1 is LGHDT, CDR2 YNNKEL (reference sequence). V lost 2 bases, J lost 8 bases, and 18 bases lay in between. The CDR3 loop spans 16 amino acids. CDR3 loop: CASSQYPVNIGEKLFF. The CDR3 DNA sequence: TGTGCCAGCAGCCAATACCCGGTTAACATCGGGGAAAAACTGTTTTTT.

The chain uses TRBV6-6 and TRBJ1-5; tentatively, D is TRBD1 (5 bases). Germline V gene sequence: CDR1 MNHNY, CDR2 SVGAGI (reference sequence). Between the trimmed V and J ends, which lost 2 bases and 6 bases, there was a span of 17 bases. CDR3 length: 16 amino acids. The CDR3 region has the DNA TGTGCCAGCAGTTACGAGGCGGGAAGTAGGGGTCAGCCCCAGCATTTT. Its protein is CASSYEAGSRGQPQHF.

This clone was recorded a few times. The rearrangement joins TRBV30 to TRBJ2-2, with 7 bases fitting TRBD1. Trimming at V came to 2 bases and at J to 4 bases, leaving 4 bases not matched to a gene. This CDR3 contains 14 residues. Germline-derived CDR1 and CDR2 are GTSNPN and SVGIG (reference sequence). CDR3 sequence: CAWSTGELTGELFF. The CDR3 DNA is TGTGCCTGGAGTACAGGGGAGCTCACCGGGGAGCTGTTTTTT.

The J gene is TRBJ2-3, the V gene TRBV7-2; 7 nucleotides align to TRBD1. V lost 5 bases to trimming and J lost 2 bases; unmatched junction nucleotides: 7. CDR1 is SGHTA, CDR2 FQGNSA, per germline. The CDR3 extends over 15 amino acids. CDR3 region: CASSPIGQATDTQYF. The DNA of the CDR3 is TGTGCCAGCAGCCCTATTGGACAGGCCACAGATACGCAGTATTTT.

The chain recombines TRBV4-2 with TRBJ2-2; TRBD2 matches at 8 bases. Germline lookup yields CDR1 LGHNA and CDR2 YNFKEQ. The CDR3 is made up of 17 amino acids. With V trimmed by 3 bases and J by 7 bases, 13 bases remained unmatched. The CDR3, as DNA: TGTGCCAGCAGCCATCCCGGGACTAGATTTCGTGGCGGGGAGCTGTTTTTT. This encodes CASSHPGTRFRGGELFF.

The chain is built from TRBV14 and TRBJ1-4, with D maybe TRBD1 (5 bases). V was shortened by 3 bases and J by 6 bases, with 20 bases between the two germline ends. The CDR3 extends over 17 amino acids. CDR1 is SGHDN, CDR2 FVKESK, per germline. This CDR3 reads CASSHTPIWGGDEKLFF. The CDR3 DNA reads as TGTGCCAGCAGCCACACCCCGATTTGGGGGGGGGATGAAAAACTGTTTTTT.

The chain combines TRBV7-3 with TRBJ1-6, with D uncertain. The V and J ends lost 5 bases and 8 bases respectively, with 10 bases between them. The CDR3 runs 13 residues. Germline CDR1 is SGHTA and CDR2 is FQGTGA. CDR3 DNA: TGTGCCAGCAGCCCGAGCGGGGATTCACCCCTCCACTTT. It is translated as CASSPSGDSPLHF.

The chain links TRBV9 to TRBJ2-1; 7 positions agree with TRBD2. The length of the CDR3 is 16 residues. The junction had 5 bases not matched to a gene; V was cut back by 0 bases and J by 2 bases. In germline, CDR1 is SGDLS, CDR2 YYNGEE. The chain's CDR3 is CASSVGVREPYNEQFF. In DNA, the CDR3 is TGTGCCAGCAGCGTAGGGGTGCGGGAGCCCTACAATGAGCAGTTCTTC.

V gene TRBV18 combines with J gene TRBJ2-1; 15 bases agree with TRBD2. Germline V gene data show CDR1 as KGHSH and CDR2 as LQKENI. V lost 2 bases to trimming and J lost 1 base; unmatched junction nucleotides: 6. The CDR3 has 19 amino acids. The CDR3 region is CASSPGLAGGPSSYNEQFF. In nucleotides, the CDR3 is TGTGCCAGCTCACCAGGACTAGCGGGGGGGCCATCTTCCTACAATGAGCAGTTCTTC. The full variable domain, rest sourced from reference TRBV18 and TRBJ2-1, is NAGVMQNPRHLVRRRGQEARLRCSPMKGHSHVYWYRQLPEEGLKFMVYLQKENIIDESGMPKERFSAEFPKEGPSILRIQQVVRGDSAAYFCASSPGLAGGPSSYNEQFFGPGTRLTVL.

The gene calls are TRBV6-4 and TRBJ2-1, with 7 bases that match TRBD1. There are 15 residues in the CDR3. The J segment lost 7 bases and the V segment lost 0 bases, leaving 6 bases of the junction unmatched. CDR1 and CDR2 (germline): MRHNA, SNTAGT. For the CDR3, the DNA is TGTGCCAGCAGTGACTCGGGGAAGGGGGCGAATGAGCAGTTCTTC. Amino acids: CASSDSGKGANEQFF.

This clone was observed many times. V usage is TRBV13 and J usage is TRBJ2-1, with 9 positions matching TRBD2. Germline assignment: CDR1 PRHDT and CDR2 FYEKMQ (reference sequence). V was clipped by 5 bases and J by 2 bases; unmatched bases: 7. This CDR3 has 16 residues. The DNA for the CDR3 is TGTGCCAGCAGCCTAGAGCGGGGGGTGGCCTACAATGAGCAGTTCTTC. Its protein is CASSLERGVAYNEQFF.

The chain joins TRBV6-1 to TRBJ1-3, with 7 positions matching TRBD1. Germline assignment: CDR1 MNHNS and CDR2 SASEGT. This CDR3 region has 16 residues. J was trimmed by 0 bases and V by 3 bases; bases with no gene match: 5. The CDR3 bases are TGTGCCAGCAGTGATAGGACAGGCACCTCTGGAAACACCATATATTTT. This gives the protein CASSDRTGTSGNTIYF.

The genes are TRBV6-5 and TRBJ1-6; possibly TRBD1 for D (6 bases). The CDR3 is 15 amino acids. The V and J ends lost 10 bases and 0 bases respectively, with 13 bases between them. Germline values: CDR1 MNHEY, CDR2 SVGAGI. The CDR3 DNA follows: TGTGCCACCCGGACAGAGAGCTCCTATAATTCACCCCTCCACTTT. Translation: CATRTESSYNSPLHF.

The rearrangement joins TRBV28 to TRBJ1-3; D is ambiguous. V was trimmed by 4 bases and J by 10 bases, leaving 8 bases between them. Germline values: CDR1 MDHEN, CDR2 SYDVKM. The CDR3 has 11 amino acids. The DNA of the CDR3 is TGTGCCAGCAGTTCGGCGGGAACCATATATTTT. Translating it yields CASSSAGTIYF.

This clone appeared once. This sequence joins TRBV18 and TRBJ1-6, with D hard to call. The CDR3 consists of 13 residues. Per germline, CDR1 KGHSH and CDR2 LQKENI. V dropped 3 bases and J dropped 6 bases, with 6 bases sitting between them. The CDR3 sequence: CASSPSPNSPLHF. The DNA of the CDR3 is TGTGCCAGCTCACCGAGCCCTAATTCACCCCTCCACTTT.

The genes are TRBV5-1 and TRBJ2-6; 9 bases are shared with TRBD1. Germline values: CDR1 SGHRS, CDR2 YFSETQ. After removal of 2 bases from V and 4 bases from J, the junction contained 4 bases not matched to a gene. The CDR3 is 16 residues long. The CDR3 loop is CASSLQGAQGANVLTF. The CDR3, as DNA: TGCGCCAGCAGCTTACAGGGGGCGCAAGGGGCCAACGTCCTGACTTTC.

The chain has TRBV7-6 and TRBJ2-3, with 9 bases matching TRBD2. Germline values: CDR1 SGHVS, CDR2 FNYEAQ. The CDR3 consists of 16 residues. After removal of 5 bases from V and 2 bases from J, the junction contained 8 bases not matched to a gene. The CDR3 DNA reads TGTGCCAGCAGCGGAGACCCTAGCGGGGCCACAGATACGCAGTATTTT. Its protein is CASSGDPSGATDTQYF. The entire variable domain, with the rest obtained from reference TRBV7-6 and TRBJ2-3, is as follows: GAGVSQSPRYKVTKRGQDVALRCDPISGHVSLYWYRQALGQGPEFLTYFNYEAQQDKSGLPNDRFSAERPEGSISTLTIQRTEQRDSAMYRCASSGDPSGATDTQYFGPGTRLTVL.

This clone was observed a handful of times. The J gene is TRBJ2-3, the V gene TRBV9; 12 nucleotides line up with TRBD2. Germline V gives CDR1 SGDLS, CDR2 YYNGEE. This CDR3 has 17 residues. Germline trimming cut 0 bases from V and 6 bases from J; bases unmatched to any gene: 8. The CDR3 nucleotides are TGTGCCAGCAGCGTAGTCGGGCTAGCGGGGGGGCGTGATACGCAGTATTTT. Protein: CASSVVGLAGGRDTQYF.

This clone appeared a few times. The chain has TRBV4-1 and TRBJ1-2, with 8 bases aligning to TRBD1. J gave up 3 bases and V 4 bases, and 10 bases lay outside the gene matches. Germline CDR1 is MGHRA and CDR2 is YSYEKL. The CDR3 contains 16 residues. The CDR3 region is CASSRDPGTGDYGYTF. The DNA for the CDR3 is TGCGCCAGCAGCCGAGATCCCGGGACAGGCGACTATGGCTACACCTTC.

This rearrangement joins TRBV7-9 to TRBJ2-2; the D gene is possibly TRBD2 (5 bases). V dropped 7 bases and J dropped 4 bases, with 28 bases sitting between them. The CDR3 runs 19 residues. Germline V gives CDR1 SEHNR, CDR2 FQNEAQ (reference sequence). The CDR3 DNA is TGTGCCAGCACCTATCTAGCTCCCGTGCGGCAGAACGGCACCGGGGAGCTGTTTTTT. Translation: CASTYLAPVRQNGTGELFF.

The chain links TRBV6-5 to TRBJ2-5; 7 nucleotides agree with TRBD2. Trimming cost V 6 bases and J 1 base; bases outside gene matches: 2. The CDR3 totals 13 residues. Per germline, CDR1 MNHEY and CDR2 SVGAGI. The CDR3 DNA follows: TGTGCCAGCAGATCTAGCGGCCAAGAGACCCAGTACTTC. Translation gives CASRSSGQETQYF.

This rearrangement joins TRBV7-6 to TRBJ2-5; no clear D. This CDR3 is 15 amino acids long. Germline V gene data show CDR1 as SGHVS and CDR2 as FNYEAQ. The V end was cut by 0 bases, the J end by 5 bases, with 13 bases between. The CDR3 DNA reads TGTGCCAGCAGCTTAGCTCCTTACTCCCGGGAGACCCAGTACTTC. This translates into CASSLAPYSRETQYF.

This clone was counted between two and nine times. This rearrangement joins TRBV28 to TRBJ2-1; D gene unclear. Germline V lookup: CDR1 MDHEN, CDR2 SYDVKM. V shed 7 bases and J shed 8 bases, with 9 bases lying between them. CDR3 length: 11 amino acids. CDR3 in amino acids: CASNDFYEQFF. CDR3 nucleotide sequence: TGTGCCAGCAATGACTTCTATGAGCAGTTCTTC.